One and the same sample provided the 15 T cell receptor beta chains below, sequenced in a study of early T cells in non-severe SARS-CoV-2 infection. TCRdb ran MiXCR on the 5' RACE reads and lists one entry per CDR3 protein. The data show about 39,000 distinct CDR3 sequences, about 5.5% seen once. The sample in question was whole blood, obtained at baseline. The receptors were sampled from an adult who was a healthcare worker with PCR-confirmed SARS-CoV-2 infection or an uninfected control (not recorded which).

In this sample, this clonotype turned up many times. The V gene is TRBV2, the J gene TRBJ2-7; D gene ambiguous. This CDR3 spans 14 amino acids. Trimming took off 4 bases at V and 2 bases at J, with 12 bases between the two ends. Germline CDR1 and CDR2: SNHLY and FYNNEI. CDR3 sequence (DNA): TGTGCCAGCAGTGTCGGCGTAGGAGCCTACGAGCAGTACTTC. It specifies CASSVGVGAYEQYF.

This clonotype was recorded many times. The CDR3 reads CASSLPKVDTQYF. CDR3 in DNA: TGTGCCAGCAGCCTACCGAAGGTAGATACGCAGTATTTT. The chain joins TRBV28 to TRBJ2-3; D remains unclear. Trimming shortened V by 6 bases and J by 5 bases, and 12 bases separated the two germline ends. Germline V CDR1 and CDR2: MDHEN, SYDVKM. The CDR3 has 13 amino acids.

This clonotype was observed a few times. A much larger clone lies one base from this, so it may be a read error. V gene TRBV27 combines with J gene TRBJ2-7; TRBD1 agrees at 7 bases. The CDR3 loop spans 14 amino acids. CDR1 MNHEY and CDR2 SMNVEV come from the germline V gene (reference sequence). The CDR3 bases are TGTGCCGGCAGTTTAACCAGGGGGAAGGGCGAGCAGTACTTC. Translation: CAGSLTRGKGEQYF.

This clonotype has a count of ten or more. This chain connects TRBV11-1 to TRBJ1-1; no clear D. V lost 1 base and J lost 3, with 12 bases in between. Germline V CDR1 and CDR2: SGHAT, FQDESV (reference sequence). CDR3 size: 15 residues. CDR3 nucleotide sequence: TGTGCCAGCAGCTTAGAATCACTTTATTACACTGAAGCTTTCTTT. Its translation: CASSLESLYYTEAFF.

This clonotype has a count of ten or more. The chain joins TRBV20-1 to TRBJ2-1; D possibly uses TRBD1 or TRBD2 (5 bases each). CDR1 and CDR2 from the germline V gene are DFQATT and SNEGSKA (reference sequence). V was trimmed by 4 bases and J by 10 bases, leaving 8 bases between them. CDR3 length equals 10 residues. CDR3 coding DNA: TGCAGTGCTACCCGGGACGAGCAGTTCTTC. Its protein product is CSATRDEQFF.

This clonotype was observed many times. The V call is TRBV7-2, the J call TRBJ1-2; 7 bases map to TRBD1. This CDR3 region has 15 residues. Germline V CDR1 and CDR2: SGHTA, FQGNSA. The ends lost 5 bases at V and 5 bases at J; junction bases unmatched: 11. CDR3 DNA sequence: TGTGCCAGCAGCCCACGGACAGGACCTACTTATGGCTACACCTTC. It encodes CASSPRTGPTYGYTF. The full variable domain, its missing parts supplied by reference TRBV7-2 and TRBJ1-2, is GAGVSQSPSNKVTEKGKDVELRCDPISGHTALYWYRQSLGQGLEFLIYFQGNSAPDKSGLPSDRFSAERTGGSVSTLTIQRTQQEDSAVYLCASSPRTGPTYGYTFGSGTRLTVV.

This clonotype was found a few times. The CDR3 here is CASSGASSGRETQYF. In DNA, the CDR3 is TGTGCCAGCAGTGGTGCCTCTAGCGGGAGAGAGACCCAGTACTTC. The chain combines TRBV6-1 with TRBJ2-5, with TRBD2 identical over 10 bases. Germline V gives CDR1 MNHNS, CDR2 SASEGT. The CDR3 contains 15 residues. Unmatched junction bases numbered 6, after V lost 4 bases and J lost 4 bases.

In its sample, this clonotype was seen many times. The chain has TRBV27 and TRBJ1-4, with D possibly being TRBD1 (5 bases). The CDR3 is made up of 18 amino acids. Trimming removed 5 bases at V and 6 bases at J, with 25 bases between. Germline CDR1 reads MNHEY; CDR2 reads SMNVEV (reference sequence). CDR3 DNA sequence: TGTGCCAGCAGTCTCTCCCTCCTCAGACAGCGGGGGGATGAAAAACTGTTTTTT. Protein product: CASSLSLLRQRGDEKLFF.

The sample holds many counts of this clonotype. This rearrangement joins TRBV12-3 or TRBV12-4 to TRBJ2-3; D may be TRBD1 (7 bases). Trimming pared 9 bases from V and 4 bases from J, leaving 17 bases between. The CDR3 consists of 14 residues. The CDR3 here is CASRPGGRADTQYF. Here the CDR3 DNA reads TGTGCCAGTCGACCAGGGGGGCGAGCAGATACGCAGTATTTT.

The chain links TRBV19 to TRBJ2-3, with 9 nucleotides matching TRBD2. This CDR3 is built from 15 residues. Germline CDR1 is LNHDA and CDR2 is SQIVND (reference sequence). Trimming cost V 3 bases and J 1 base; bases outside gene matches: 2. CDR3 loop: CASSMGGRGTDTQYF. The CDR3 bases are TGTGCCAGTAGTATGGGCGGGAGGGGCACAGATACGCAGTATTTT.

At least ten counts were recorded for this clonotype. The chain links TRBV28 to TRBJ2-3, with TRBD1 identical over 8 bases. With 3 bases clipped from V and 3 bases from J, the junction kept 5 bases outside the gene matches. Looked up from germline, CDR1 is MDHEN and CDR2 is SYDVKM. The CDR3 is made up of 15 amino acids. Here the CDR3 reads CASSLGTGLTDTQYF. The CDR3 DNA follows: TGTGCCAGCAGTTTGGGGACAGGATTAACAGATACGCAGTATTTT.

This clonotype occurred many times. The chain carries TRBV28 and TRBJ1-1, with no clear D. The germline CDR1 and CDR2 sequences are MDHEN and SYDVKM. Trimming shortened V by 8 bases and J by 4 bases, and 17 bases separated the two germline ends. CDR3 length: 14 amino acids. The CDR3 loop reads CASVLRVVATEAFF. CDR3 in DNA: TGTGCCAGCGTGTTAAGGGTCGTGGCCACTGAAGCTTTCTTT.

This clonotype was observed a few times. The CDR3 sequence: CAISDAGRYEQYF. The CDR3 DNA sequence: TGTGCCATCAGTGACGCAGGACGGTACGAGCAGTACTTC. The V and J genes are TRBV10-3 and TRBJ2-7, with D unclear. V was shortened by 3 bases and J by 4 bases, with 10 bases between the two germline ends. Germline V lookup: CDR1 ENHRY, CDR2 SYGVKD. The length of the CDR3 is 13 residues.

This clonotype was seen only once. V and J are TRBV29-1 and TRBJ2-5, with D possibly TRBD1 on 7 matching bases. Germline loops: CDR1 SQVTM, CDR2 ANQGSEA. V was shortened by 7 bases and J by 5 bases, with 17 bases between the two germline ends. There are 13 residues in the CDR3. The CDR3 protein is CSALQGDSETQYF. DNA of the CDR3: TGCAGCGCTCTTCAGGGGGACTCGGAGACCCAGTACTTC.

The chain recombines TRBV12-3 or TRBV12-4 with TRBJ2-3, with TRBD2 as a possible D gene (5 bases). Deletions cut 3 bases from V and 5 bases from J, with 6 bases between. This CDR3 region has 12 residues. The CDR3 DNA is TGTGCCAGCAGTTTGAGGGTAGATACGCAGTATTTT. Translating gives CASSLRVDTQYF.